The 18 T cell receptor beta chains presented below share a single source sample, sequenced in a study of control samples from healthy donors and cancer patients. Libraries were prepared by immunoSEQ multiplex PCR; TCRdb keeps only in-frame clonotypes and omits some of them. The table shows approximately 150,000 clones, with about 91% occurring only once. The sequenced sample was blood. These receptors all stem from a man between 25 and 39 years old in good health.

The J gene is TRBJ1-1, the V gene TRBV15; D uncertain. Trimming took 2 bases from V and 0 from J, leaving 7 bases between them. The CDR3 has 14 residues. The germline CDR1 and CDR2 sequences are LNHNV and YYDKDF (reference sequence). CDR3 protein: CATSRTEMNTEAFF. The CDR3 DNA sequence: TGTGCCACCAGCAGAACAGAAATGAACACTGAAGCTTTCTTT.

The chain employs TRBV19 and TRBJ2-1; TRBD2 aligns across 9 bases. J lost 5 bases, V lost 2 bases, and 4 bases had no gene match. CDR3 length: 15 amino acids. The V gene's germline CDR1 is LNHDA and CDR2 SQIVND (reference sequence). CDR3 loop: CASSISSGNHNEQFF. CDR3 DNA: TGTGCCAGTAGTATATCTAGCGGGAATCACAATGAGCAGTTCTTC.

The genes are TRBV6-5 and TRBJ1-1, with D perhaps matching TRBD1 (5 bases). The CDR3 consists of 15 residues. Looked up from germline, CDR1 is MNHEY and CDR2 is SVGAGI. V was shortened by 6 bases and J by 1 base, with 15 bases between the two germline ends. Here the CDR3 DNA reads TGTGCCAGCAGCCCCCCCTGGACACCGAACACTGAAGCTTTCTTT. It yields the protein CASSPPWTPNTEAFF.

The gene calls are TRBV11-2 and TRBJ2-7; TRBD1 aligns across 9 bases. The V segment lost 1 base and the J segment 6 bases; nucleotides outside the gene matches: 7. The CDR3 extends over 15 amino acids. The germline V gene has CDR1 SGHAT and CDR2 FQNNGV. The CDR3 DNA reads as TGTGCCAGCAGCTTAGGGACAGGGGTCCTAGGCGAGCAGTACTTC. It yields the protein CASSLGTGVLGEQYF.

This rearrangement joins TRBV6-5 to TRBJ2-3; possibly TRBD1 for D (5 bases). This CDR3 contains 16 residues. Trimming took off 0 bases at V and 2 bases at J, with 12 bases between the two ends. The germline V gene has CDR1 MNHEY and CDR2 SVGAGI. The CDR3 DNA reads as TGTGCCAGCAGTTACTCAGGCAGGGCGCCCACAGATACGCAGTATTTT. Translating it yields CASSYSGRAPTDTQYF.

This clone was seen only once. The V gene is TRBV5-5, the J gene TRBJ2-2; D not resolved. Trimming stripped 3 bases from V and 4 bases from J, with 4 bases between. Looked up from germline, CDR1 is SGHKS and CDR2 is YYEKEE (reference sequence). The CDR3 runs to 12 residues. CDR3 in amino acids: CASSSLTGELFF. CDR3 DNA sequence: TGTGCCAGCAGCTCTCTCACCGGGGAGCTGTTTTTT.

The chain employs TRBV28 and TRBJ1-1; D is unclear. Germline V gene lookup returns CDR1 MDHEN and CDR2 SYDVKM. The CDR3 runs 12 residues. Trimming removed 6 bases at V and 2 bases at J, with 7 bases between. CDR3 nucleotide sequence: TGTGCCAGCAGGGTGGATAACACTGAAGCTTTCTTT. Encoded protein: CASRVDNTEAFF.

The chain has TRBV7-3 and TRBJ2-3; D might be TRBD2 (6 bases). V dropped 2 bases and J dropped 5 bases, with 14 bases sitting between them. The CDR3 totals 15 residues. Germline values: CDR1 SGHTA, CDR2 FQGTGA. The CDR3 reads CASSLGTSSLDTQYF. The CDR3 nucleotides read TGTGCCAGCAGCTTAGGAACTAGCTCACTAGATACGCAGTATTTT.

This clone was counted only a few times. This sequence joins TRBV19 and TRBJ2-3, with 12 bases matching TRBD1. The V gene's germline CDR1 is LNHDA and CDR2 SQIVND (reference sequence). V lost 1 base to trimming and J lost 5 bases; unmatched junction nucleotides: 7. The CDR3 length is 17 residues. The CDR3 DNA reads TGTGCCAGTAGTATAGGCCGGGACAGGGGGCGAGGAGATACGCAGTATTTT. The encoded protein is CASSIGRDRGRGDTQYF.

The rearrangement uses TRBV5-6 and TRBJ2-7; 7 bases agree with TRBD1. This CDR3 contains 14 residues. V trimming: 0 bases; J trimming: 3 bases; junction bases outside the gene matches: 3. In germline, CDR1 is SGHDT, CDR2 YYEEEE. The CDR3 protein is CASSLGQGNYEQYF. In DNA, the CDR3 is TGTGCCAGCAGCTTGGGACAGGGCAACTACGAGCAGTACTTC.

V gene TRBV24-1 combines with J gene TRBJ2-3; 12 bases line up with TRBD2. CDR1 KGHDR and CDR2 SFDVKD come from the germline V gene. The CDR3 length is 16 residues. V was pared by 3 bases and J by 6 bases, with 6 bases of the junction left unmatched. This chain's CDR3 is CATSDTGLAGRDTQYF. The CDR3 coding sequence is TGTGCCACCAGTGATACCGGACTAGCGGGGCGGGATACGCAGTATTTT.

The chain recombines TRBV11-1 with TRBJ2-1, with 8 bases that match TRBD1. The V gene's germline CDR1 is SGHAT and CDR2 FQDESV (reference sequence). CDR3 length: 14 amino acids. V shed 3 bases and J 7 bases; nucleotides not matched to a gene: 5. CDR3 amino acids: CASSFGQGPNEQFF. The DNA for the CDR3 is TGTGCCAGCAGCTTTGGACAGGGCCCTAATGAGCAGTTCTTC.

The J gene is TRBJ2-1, the V gene TRBV9; no definite D call. Germline loops: CDR1 SGDLS, CDR2 YYNGEE. V lost 0 bases and J 7 bases, leaving 14 bases between the germline ends. This CDR3 spans 15 amino acids. CDR3 residues: CASSVAMSLGNEQFF. The CDR3 coding sequence is TGTGCCAGCAGCGTAGCTATGTCCCTAGGGAATGAGCAGTTCTTC. Full variable domain (outside the CDR3, taken from reference TRBV9 and TRBJ2-1): DSGVTQTPKHLITATGQRVTLRCSPRSGDLSVYWYQQSLDQGLQFLIQYYNGEERAKGNILERFSAQQFPDLHSELNLSSLELGDSALYFCASSVAMSLGNEQFFGPGTRLTVL.

The V and J genes are TRBV10-2 and TRBJ1-3; the match to TRBD1 covers 7 bases. This CDR3 region has 16 residues. The ends lost 7 bases at V and 0 bases at J; junction bases unmatched: 9. Germline values: CDR1 WSHSY, CDR2 SAAADI. DNA of the CDR3: TGCGCCAGCATCGACAGGGTAGGGAGCTCTGGAAACACCATATATTTT. Amino acids: CASIDRVGSSGNTIYF.

The rearrangement uses TRBV27 and TRBJ2-7; D remains unclear. Germline lookup yields CDR1 MNHEY and CDR2 SMNVEV (reference sequence). The CDR3 is 15 amino acids. Trimming pared 5 bases from V and 3 bases from J, leaving 17 bases between. The CDR3: CASSPSVVTLYEQYF. The CDR3 DNA follows: TGTGCCAGCAGTCCTTCTGTAGTGACTCTCTACGAGCAGTACTTC.

As DNA, the CDR3 is TGCAGTGCCGGCCCGGGGCATGGGACTTTCTTT. This translates into CSAGPGHGTFF. The chain employs TRBV20-1 and TRBJ1-1, with TRBD1 as a possible D gene (5 bases). The CDR3 is 11 residues long. Germline CDR1 reads DFQATT; CDR2 reads SNEGSKA (reference sequence). Trimming stripped 6 bases from V and 12 bases from J, with 17 bases between.

The V gene is TRBV28, the J gene TRBJ2-3; D not certain. Trimming shortened V by 5 bases and J by 6 bases, and 12 bases separated the two germline ends. CDR1 and CDR2 (germline): MDHEN, SYDVKM. The length of the CDR3 is 13 residues. The CDR3 loop is CASSAALRDTQYF. CDR3 nucleotide sequence: TGTGCCAGCAGTGCGGCACTACGGGATACGCAGTATTTT. The variable domain in full, completed from reference TRBV28 and TRBJ2-3, reads DVKVTQSSRYLVKRTGEKVFLECVQDMDHENMFWYRQDPGLGLRLIYFSYDVKMKEKGDIPEGYSVSREKKERFSLILESASTNQTSMYLCASSAALRDTQYFGPGTRLTVL.

J is TRBJ2-7 and V is TRBV6-5; D ambiguous. Looked up from germline, CDR1 is MNHEY and CDR2 is SVGAGI. The CDR3 contains 13 residues. V lost 0 bases to trimming and J lost 6 bases, with 9 bases between them. As DNA, the CDR3 is TGTGCCAGCAGTTACTCGGTGGTCCGCGAGCAGTACTTC. It specifies CASSYSVVREQYF.